This is a list of T cell receptor beta chains from one sample in a study of cytotoxic CD8 clonotypes in ibrutinib-treated CLL. Clones were sequenced by immunoSEQ multiplex PCR, and TCRdb holds only the in-frame ones, with some missing. In the table there are 300,000 to 350,000 clones, 70% to 80% of which are singletons. This specimen was PBMCs, taken before ibrutinib treatment. These receptors were obtained from a human donor with chronic lymphocytic leukemia. CDR3s include the opening cysteine and the closing phenylalanine or tryptophan. D genes are given only for firm matches. Size is omitted from some rows. Given values are once, few, many or a class for expanded clones.

v_gene	d_gene	j_gene	len	abundance	CDR3nt	CDR3aa
TRBV4-1	TRBD1	TRBJ2-2	16	few	TGCGCCAGCAGCCAGAATACAGGGGGTGTAACCGGGGAGCTGTTTTTT	CASSQNTGGVTGELFF
TRBV21-1	NA	TRBJ2-7	13	few	TGTGCCAGCCCCTCCCCCAAAGACTACGAGCAGTACTTC	CASPSPKDYEQYF
TRBV4-1	NA	TRBJ1-2	12	NA	TGCGCCAGCAGCACCCACAGTTATGGCTACACCTTC	CASSTHSYGYTF
TRBV4-3	TRBD1	TRBJ1-4	16	NA	TGCGCCAGCAGCCAAACGACAGGGGGAGGTTCTGAAAAACTGTTTTTT	CASSQTTGGGSEKLFF
TRBV18	NA	TRBJ1-1	14	NA	TGTGCCAGCTCACCGGGAGGGGGTAGGACTGAAGCTTTCTTT	CASSPGGGRTEAFF
TRBV6-5	NA	TRBJ1-5	14	NA	TGTGCCAGCAGTTACTTGGCAGGGAGTCAGCCCCAGCATTTT	CASSYLAGSQPQHF
TRBV6-5	NA	TRBJ2-1	13	NA	TGTGCCAGCAGTTACGGCCGCAGCAATGAGCAGTTCTTC	CASSYGRSNEQFF
TRBV4-1	TRBD2	TRBJ2-7	16	NA	TGCGCCAGCAGCCCCCTGGGTCTAGCGGGAGTAGGAGAGCAGTACTTC	CASSPLGLAGVGEQYF
TRBV30	TRBD1	TRBJ2-3	14	NA	TGTGCCTGTCCGGACAGGGAGAAAACAGATACGCAGTATTTT	CACPDREKTDTQYF
TRBV28	NA	TRBJ2-7	15	NA	TGTGCCAGCAGTTTATCGTCCGGAGCGAAAGGCGAGCAGTACTTC	CASSLSSGAKGEQYF
TRBV30	NA	TRBJ2-7	13	NA	TGTGCCTGGAGTGTTAGGTCGGGCCACGAGCAGTACTTC	CAWSVRSGHEQYF
TRBV21-1	NA	TRBJ2-7	14	few	TGTGCCAGCAGCCATTACAGGGGGCTGAGAGAGCAGTACTTC	CASSHYRGLREQYF
TRBV7-3	NA	TRBJ2-3	13	NA	TGTGCCAGCAGCTCGCCCAATACAGATACGCAGTATTTT	CASSSPNTDTQYF
TRBV7-9	TRBD2	TRBJ2-3	16	NA	TGTGCCAGCAGCTTATGGTCGGGACTAGCTTTTGATACGCAGTATTTT	CASSLWSGLAFDTQYF
TRBV29-1	TRBD1	TRBJ1-1	13	NA	TGCAGTGGCGGGACAGGGTCGCGCACTGAAGCTTTCTTT	CSGGTGSRTEAFF
TRBV6-1	TRBD2	TRBJ2-1	18	NA	TGTGCCAGCAGTGAACGGCTAGCGGGAGCGTCGACCTACAATGAGCAGTTCTTC	CASSERLAGASTYNEQFF
TRBV9	NA	TRBJ2-3	15	NA	TGTGCCAGCAGCGTAGCAGGGCGGGATTCAGATACGCAGTATTTT	CASSVAGRDSDTQYF
TRBV7-7	NA	TRBJ2-1	15	NA	TGTGCCAGCAGCTTAGAGTTTGGACAGCACAATGAGCAGTTCTTC	CASSLEFGQHNEQFF
TRBV4-3	NA	TRBJ1-2	14	few	TGCGCCAGCAGCCCGGACAGCACCCACTATGGCTACACCTTC	CASSPDSTHYGYTF
TRBV11-2	NA	TRBJ2-2	15	NA	TGTGCCAGCAGCTTAGCACAGGGAAAAACCGGGGAGCTGTTTTTT	CASSLAQGKTGELFF
TRBV5-1	TRBD1	TRBJ2-5	15	NA	TGCGCCAGCAGCGGTACCGGGACAGGGGGAGAGACCCAGTACTTC	CASSGTGTGGETQYF
TRBV5-4	TRBD1	TRBJ1-5	15	NA	TGTGCCAGCAGCTTGGGGACAGGGAATGGACAGCCCCAGCATTTT	CASSLGTGNGQPQHF
TRBV5-6	NA	TRBJ2-7	11	NA	TGTGCCAGCAGCGTGAACTACGAGCAGTACTTC	CASSVNYEQYF
TRBV2	TRBD1	TRBJ1-1	14	NA	TGTGCCAGCAGTCACCCGGACAGGGACACTGAAGCTTTCTTT	CASSHPDRDTEAFF
TRBV5-6	TRBD2	TRBJ2-5	14	NA	TGTGCCAGCAGCCCCGGGACTAGCGGAGAGACCCAGTACTTC	CASSPGTSGETQYF
TRBV7-2	TRBD1	TRBJ1-2	16	NA	TGTGCCAGCAGCTTAAATCCCGGGACAGCTAACTATGGCTACACCTTC	CASSLNPGTANYGYTF
TRBV13	TRBD2	TRBJ2-7	14	few	TGTGCCAGCAGCCGGACTAGCGGGGACCTCGGGCAGTACTTC	CASSRTSGDLGQYF
TRBV27	TRBD1	TRBJ1-1	15	once	TGTGCCAGCAGTCCAAGGACAGGGCGAGTCACTGAAGCTTTCTTT	CASSPRTGRVTEAFF
TRBV30	TRBD1	TRBJ1-3	16	NA	TGTGCCTGGCAAGGGGGCATTTCCTACTCTGGAAACACCATATATTTT	CAWQGGISYSGNTIYF
TRBV5-1	NA	TRBJ1-1	14	NA	TGCGCCAGCAGCTTGGTTGGGGAGGAAACTGAAGCTTTCTTT	CASSLVGEETEAFF
TRBV9	NA	TRBJ1-4	15	NA	TGTGCCAGCAGCGGAACAGACACAACTAATGAAAAACTGTTTTTT	CASSGTDTTNEKLFF
TRBV27	NA	TRBJ2-7	14	NA	TGTGCCAGCAGGAAAACAGGGATCGCGATCGAGCAGTACTTC	CASRKTGIAIEQYF
TRBV4-3	NA	TRBJ2-7	17	NA	TGCGCCAGCAGCCAAGATGCAGGGAGACTAAGCTCCTACGAGCAGTACTTC	CASSQDAGRLSSYEQYF
TRBV4-3	NA	TRBJ2-1	17	NA	TGCGCCAGCAGCCAAGATCTTAGCGGCCCAAGGGCGGTGGAGCAGTTCTTC	CASSQDLSGPRAVEQFF
TRBV19	NA	TRBJ2-7	14	once	TGTGCCAGTAGCAGCTGGGACGGAACCTACGAGCAGTACTTC	CASSSWDGTYEQYF
TRBV5-1	TRBD1	TRBJ1-4	14	NA	TGCGCCAGCAGCCTGGACAGGGCTAATGAAAAACTGTTTTTT	CASSLDRANEKLFF
TRBV28	NA	TRBJ1-2	14	few	TGTGCCAGCAGCCCCGGACAGACTCACTATGGCTACACCTTC	CASSPGQTHYGYTF
TRBV27	NA	TRBJ2-5	13	once	TGTGCCAGCAGTCTAGCCTTCCAAGAGACCCAGTACTTC	CASSLAFQETQYF
TRBV10-3	TRBD1	TRBJ2-7	14	NA	TGTGCCATCAGCGAGGGGGCAAGCTCCTACGAGCAGTACTTC	CAISEGASSYEQYF
TRBV28	TRBD1	TRBJ1-5	16	NA	TGTGTCAGCAGTTTAACAGGGGAGACTAGCAATCAGCCCCAGCATTTT	CVSSLTGETSNQPQHF
TRBV25-1	NA	TRBJ2-5	15	NA	TGTGCCAGCAACGACCCGACGGGATCACAAGAGACCCAGTACTTC	CASNDPTGSQETQYF
TRBV29-1	TRBD1	TRBJ2-7	14	NA	TGCAGCGTCCTGGGGACAGTTTTTTCCAGCGAGCAGTACTTC	CSVLGTVFSSEQYF
TRBV7-8	NA	TRBJ2-7	12	few	TGTGCCAGCAGCTTAGTCCCCTACGAGCAGTACTTC	CASSLVPYEQYF
TRBV28	TRBD2	TRBJ2-1	16	NA	TGTGCCAGCAGCCTCACTAGCGGGAGATATTTGGATCCGGAGTTCTTC	CASSLTSGRYLDPEFF
TRBV7-6	NA	TRBJ1-4	12	NA	TGTGCCAGCAGCTTAGGATTTGAAAAACTGTTTTTT	CASSLGFEKLFF
TRBV30	NA	TRBJ1-5	20	NA	TGTGCCTGGAGTGTACTCAGTCCGGGTGAGACACCGCCTTCTGATCAGCCCCAGCATTTT	CAWSVLSPGETPPSDQPQHF
TRBV30	NA	TRBJ1-2	15	NA	TGTGCCTGGAGTACTGTGGGGGAAGGAAACTATGGCTACACCTTC	CAWSTVGEGNYGYTF
TRBV10-3	TRBD2	TRBJ2-1	17	NA	TGTGCCATCAGTGAGCCCCCCCTAGCGGGAGGGGACAATGAGCAGTTCTTC	CAISEPPLAGGDNEQFF
TRBV19	NA	TRBJ1-4	14	NA	TGTGCCAGTACTCACAGGGCAACTAATGAAAAACTGTTTTTT	CASTHRATNEKLFF
TRBV19	NA	TRBJ1-4	15	NA	TGTGCCAGTAGTCCGATTAGGGAGGGGAATGAAAAACTGTTTTTT	CASSPIREGNEKLFF
TRBV5-6	NA	TRBJ1-2	15	NA	TGTGCCAGCAGCTTGGGACCAGTGGGGAACTATGGCTACACCTTC	CASSLGPVGNYGYTF
TRBV7-2	TRBD2	TRBJ2-7	15	NA	TGTGCCAGCAGCTTAGCGAGCGGGAGGGGCTACGAGCAGTACTTC	CASSLASGRGYEQYF
TRBV6-5	NA	TRBJ1-2	15	NA	TGTGCCAGCAGTTACTCTCCTACAGTCGTCTATGGCTACACCTTC	CASSYSPTVVYGYTF
TRBV6-5	TRBD1	TRBJ1-2	13	few	TGTGCCAGCAGTTTGACAGGGGGGTATGGCTACACCTTC	CASSLTGGYGYTF
TRBV5-1	TRBD2	TRBJ2-2	16	NA	TGCGCCAGCAGCTTCGAGACTAGCGCTAACACCGGGGAGCTGTTTTTT	CASSFETSANTGELFF